Sequencing of this T cell receptor beta chain was carried out in a study of STAT5B mutations in CD4+ large granular lymphocyte leukemia (dated 2022 in TCRdb). A note on the overall study: Among healthy controls, the CDR3 'QG' motif was associated with a particular HLA allele. The TCRbeta repertoires of CD4+ T-cell large granular lymphocyte leukemia patients were compared with the TCRbeta repertoires of healthy blood donors. Flow cytometry performed on FACSCanto II or FACSVerse showed that the purified fractions had more than 95% purity among lymphocytes. The investigation overall reported the following: The data were not HLA-matched, and the relatively small sample size could explain the higher clonality seen in CD4+ compared with CD8+ T-LGLL. CD4-sorted patient repertoires appeared more clonal than healthy CD4+ repertoires, and this difference persisted after removing the putative leukemic clones. Each patient's main leukemic clonotypes were private, but approximately 23% of these clonotypes showed up at low frequency in the non-leukemic repertoires of other patients. Enrichment of TRBV06-family usage was observed among the top patient clones (8/27) relative to healthy controls (2/35).

The healthy control group was made up of 40 or so blood donors, and the Finnish Red Cross blood service supplied their buffy coats. All TCR-sequenced material derived from peripheral blood: patient blood samples and healthy donor buffy coats. Peripheral blood mononuclear cells were isolated by Ficoll-Hypaque gradient centrifugation. CD4+ cells were purified magnetically from the buffy coats of healthy controls. Genomic DNA was extracted using the Gentra Puregene Cell and Tissue kit, and a Qubit 2.0 fluorometer was used to quantify it. From cysteine to phenylalanine, the CDR3 is 13 amino acids long. The DNA shown is the 39-base CDR3, in frame from base 1. CDR1 is given as SGHTA and CDR2 as FQGTGA, both from the germline V gene. V drops 5 bases and J drops 8 bases, leaving 15 bases in between. TCRbeta rearrangements were sequenced from genomic DNA using the immunoSEQ assay at survey resolution. The original methods were these. In the TCR sequencing data, the lowest productive clonotype frequency that could be detected was 2.59 x 10-5. Only productive TCRbeta rearrangements, meaning sequences that were complete and in-frame, were kept for the analyses. Simpson clonality, calculated in the immunoSEQ Analyzer version 3.0, was used as the measure of sample clonality. Clones were categorized by frequency as very rare, small, medium, large (1-20%) or hyperexpanded (>20%). Generation probabilities were estimated with OLGA 1.2.3, V-gene circos plots were made with VDJtools, specificities were looked up in VDJdb, and CDR3 motifs were identified with GLIPH. Drawn from immuneACCESS, this table holds only the in-frame rearrangements with V and J called that TCRdb kept. Clones are partly lost; checked studies trace under half to an unresolved V gene and leave the rest unexplained. V and J calls and clone size follow that table, whereas D and trimming were derived from the DNA. Present in this sample are 30,000 to 35,000 clones, around 80% of which were seen just once. The ten largest clones capture 7% to 9% of the sample.

A note on this clone: No cognate antigen has been identified for it. The sample holds no much larger clone one base away, and base qualities are not on file.

Recombination connected TRBV7-3 to TRBJ1-1; the D gene is perhaps TRBD1, on 5 matching bases. This receptor was identified in a human donor in good health. The sequencing sample was made of CD4+ T cells from blood buffy coats. The nucleotide sequence is TGTGCCAGCAGCCAGACGGGACGGGAAGAAGCTTTCTTT. Protein translation: CASSQTGREEAFF.